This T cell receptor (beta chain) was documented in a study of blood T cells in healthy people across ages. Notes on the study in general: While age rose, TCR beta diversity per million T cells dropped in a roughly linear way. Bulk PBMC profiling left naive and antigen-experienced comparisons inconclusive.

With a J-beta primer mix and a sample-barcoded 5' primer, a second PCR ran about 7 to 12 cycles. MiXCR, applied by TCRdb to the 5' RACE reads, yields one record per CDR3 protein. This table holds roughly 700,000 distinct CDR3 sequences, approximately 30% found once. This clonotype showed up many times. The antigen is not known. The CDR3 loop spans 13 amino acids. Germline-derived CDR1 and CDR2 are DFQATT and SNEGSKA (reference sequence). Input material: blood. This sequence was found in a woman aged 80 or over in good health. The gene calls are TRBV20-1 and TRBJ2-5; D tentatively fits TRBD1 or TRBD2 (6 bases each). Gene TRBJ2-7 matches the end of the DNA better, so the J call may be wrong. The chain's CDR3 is CSAQGGRGHEQYF. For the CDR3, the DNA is TGCAGTGCCCAGGGAGGCAGGGGCCACGAGCAGTACTTC.